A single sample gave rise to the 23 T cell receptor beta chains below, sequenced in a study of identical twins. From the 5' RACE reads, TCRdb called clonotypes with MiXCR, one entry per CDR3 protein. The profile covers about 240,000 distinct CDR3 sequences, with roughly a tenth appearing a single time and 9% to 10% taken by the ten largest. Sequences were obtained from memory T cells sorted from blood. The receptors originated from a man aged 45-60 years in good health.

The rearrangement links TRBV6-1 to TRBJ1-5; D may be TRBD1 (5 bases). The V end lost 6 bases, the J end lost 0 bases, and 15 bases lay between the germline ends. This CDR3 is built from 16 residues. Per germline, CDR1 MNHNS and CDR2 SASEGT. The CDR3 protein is CASRLQGWGSNQPQHF. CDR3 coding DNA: TGTGCCAGCAGACTTCAGGGTTGGGGTAGCAATCAGCCCCAGCATTTT.

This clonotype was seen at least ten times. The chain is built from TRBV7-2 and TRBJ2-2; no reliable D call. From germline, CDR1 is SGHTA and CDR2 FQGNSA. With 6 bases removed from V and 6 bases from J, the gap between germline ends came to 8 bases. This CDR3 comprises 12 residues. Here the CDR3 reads CASSTPPGELFF. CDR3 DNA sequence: TGTGCCAGCAGTACTCCTCCCGGGGAGCTGTTTTTT.

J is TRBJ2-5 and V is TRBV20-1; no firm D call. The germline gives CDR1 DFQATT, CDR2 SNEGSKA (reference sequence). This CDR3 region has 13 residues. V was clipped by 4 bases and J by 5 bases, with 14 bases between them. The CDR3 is CSAKVLRKETQYF. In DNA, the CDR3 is TGCAGTGCTAAGGTACTGCGGAAGGAGACCCAGTACTTC.

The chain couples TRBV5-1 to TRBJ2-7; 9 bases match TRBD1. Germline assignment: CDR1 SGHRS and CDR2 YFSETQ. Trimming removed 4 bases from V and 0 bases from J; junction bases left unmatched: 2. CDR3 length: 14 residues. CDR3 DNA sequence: TGCGCCAGCAGCGGGGGACAGGGCTCCTACGAGCAGTACTTC. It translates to CASSGGQGSYEQYF.

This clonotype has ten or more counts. The CDR3 here is CRPGLVGNEQFF. The CDR3 DNA reads as TGCCGACCGGGACTAGTAGGTAATGAGCAGTTCTTC. This chain joins TRBV20-1 and TRBJ2-1; 8 positions match TRBD2. Germline CDR1 and CDR2: DFQATT and SNEGSKA (reference sequence). This CDR3 comprises 12 residues.

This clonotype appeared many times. The CDR3 nucleotides are TGTGCCAGCAGTTTATCTGACAGGAACTATGGCTACACCTTC. Its protein is CASSLSDRNYGYTF. The rearrangement uses TRBV28 and TRBJ1-2; D might be TRBD1 (6 bases). Trimming took 1 base from V and 2 from J, leaving 8 bases between them. The V gene's germline CDR1 is MDHEN and CDR2 SYDVKM. The CDR3 has 14 amino acids.

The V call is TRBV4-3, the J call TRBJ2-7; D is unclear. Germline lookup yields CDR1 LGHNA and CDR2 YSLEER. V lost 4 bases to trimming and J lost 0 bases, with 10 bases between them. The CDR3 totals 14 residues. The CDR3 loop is CASSLDWPSYEQYF. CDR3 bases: TGCGCCAGCAGCCTAGACTGGCCCTCCTACGAGCAGTACTTC.

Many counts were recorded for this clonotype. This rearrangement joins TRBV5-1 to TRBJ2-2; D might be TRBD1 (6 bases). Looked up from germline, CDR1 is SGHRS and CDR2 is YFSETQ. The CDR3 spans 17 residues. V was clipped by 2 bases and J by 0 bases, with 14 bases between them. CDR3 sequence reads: CASSFRPGTTNTGELFF. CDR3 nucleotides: TGCGCCAGCAGCTTCCGACCCGGGACAACGAACACCGGGGAGCTGTTTTTT.

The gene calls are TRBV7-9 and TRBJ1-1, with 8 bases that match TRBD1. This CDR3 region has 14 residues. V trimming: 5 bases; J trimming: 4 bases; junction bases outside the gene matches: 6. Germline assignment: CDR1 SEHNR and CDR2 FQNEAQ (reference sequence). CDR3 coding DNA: TGTGCCAGCAGCCCCTTCGGACAGGGCACTGAAGCTTTCTTT. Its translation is CASSPFGQGTEAFF.

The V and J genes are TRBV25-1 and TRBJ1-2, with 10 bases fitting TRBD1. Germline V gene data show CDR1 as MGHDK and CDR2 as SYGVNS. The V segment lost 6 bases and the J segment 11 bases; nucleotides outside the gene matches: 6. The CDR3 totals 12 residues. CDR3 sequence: CASSMTGGRYTF. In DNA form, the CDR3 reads TGTGCCAGCAGCATGACAGGGGGCAGATACACCTTC.

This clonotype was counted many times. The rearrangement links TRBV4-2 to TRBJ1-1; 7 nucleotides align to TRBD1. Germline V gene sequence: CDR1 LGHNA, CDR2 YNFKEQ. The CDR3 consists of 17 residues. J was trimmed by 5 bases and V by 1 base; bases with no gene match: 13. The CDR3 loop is CASSQGVALGRGTEAFF. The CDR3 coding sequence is TGTGCCAGCAGCCAAGGTGTGGCCCTTGGCAGGGGGACTGAAGCTTTCTTT.

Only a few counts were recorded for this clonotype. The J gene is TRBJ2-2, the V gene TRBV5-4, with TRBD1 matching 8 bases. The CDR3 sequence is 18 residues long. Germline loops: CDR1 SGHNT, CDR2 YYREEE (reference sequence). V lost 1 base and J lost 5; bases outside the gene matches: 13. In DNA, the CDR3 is TGTGCCAGCAGCTTGATCTCAGGGGGCGGACGAGTAACCGGGGAGCTGTTTTTT. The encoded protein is CASSLISGGGRVTGELFF.

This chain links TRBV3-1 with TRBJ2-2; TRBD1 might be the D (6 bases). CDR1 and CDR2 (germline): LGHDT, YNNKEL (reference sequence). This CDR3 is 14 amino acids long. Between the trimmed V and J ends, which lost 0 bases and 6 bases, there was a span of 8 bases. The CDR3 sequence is CASSQDAGAGELFF. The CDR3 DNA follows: TGTGCCAGCAGCCAAGATGCAGGGGCCGGGGAGCTGTTTTTT.

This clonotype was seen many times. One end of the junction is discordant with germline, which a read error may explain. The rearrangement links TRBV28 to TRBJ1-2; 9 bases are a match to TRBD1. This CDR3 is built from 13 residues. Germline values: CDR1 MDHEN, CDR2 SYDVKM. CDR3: CASSLTGTGRDSF. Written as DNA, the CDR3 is TGTGCCAGCAGCCTTACCGGGACAGGGAGGGATAGCTTC.

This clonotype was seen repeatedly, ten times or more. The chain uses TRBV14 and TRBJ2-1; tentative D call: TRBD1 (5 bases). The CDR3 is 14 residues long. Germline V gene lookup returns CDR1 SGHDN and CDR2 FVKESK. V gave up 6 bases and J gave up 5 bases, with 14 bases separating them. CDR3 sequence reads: CASRGLKGNNEQFF. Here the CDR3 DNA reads TGTGCCAGCAGAGGGCTAAAGGGGAACAATGAGCAGTTCTTC.

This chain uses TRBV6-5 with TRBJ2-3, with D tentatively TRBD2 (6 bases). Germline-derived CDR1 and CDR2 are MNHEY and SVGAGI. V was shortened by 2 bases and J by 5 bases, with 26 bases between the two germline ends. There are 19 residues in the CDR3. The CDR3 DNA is TGTGCCAGCAGTTACGCTTCCTCCAAGAGGAGGGCCTCGTTAGATACGCAGTATTTT. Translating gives CASSYASSKRRASLDTQYF.

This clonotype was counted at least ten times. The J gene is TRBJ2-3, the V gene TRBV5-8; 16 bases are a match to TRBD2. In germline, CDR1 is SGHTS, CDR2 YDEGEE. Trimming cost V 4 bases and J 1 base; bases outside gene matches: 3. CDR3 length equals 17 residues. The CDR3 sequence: CASSPGTSGGGTDTQYF. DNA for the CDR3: TGTGCCAGCAGCCCCGGGACTAGCGGGGGGGGCACAGATACGCAGTATTTT.

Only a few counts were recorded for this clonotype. The CDR3 region is CSVGDTLYEQYF. CDR3 DNA sequence: TGCAGCGTTGGAGACACTCTCTACGAGCAGTACTTC. The rearrangement joins TRBV29-1 to TRBJ2-7; D gene uncertain. The V gene's germline CDR1 is SQVTM and CDR2 ANQGSEA. Trimming removed 4 bases at V and 3 bases at J, with 10 bases between. The CDR3 extends over 12 amino acids.

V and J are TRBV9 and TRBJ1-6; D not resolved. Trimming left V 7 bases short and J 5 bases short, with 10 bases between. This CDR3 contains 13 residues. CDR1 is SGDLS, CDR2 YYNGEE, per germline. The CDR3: CASSGIHNSPLHF. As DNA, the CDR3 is TGTGCCAGCTCGGGGATCCATAATTCACCCCTCCACTTT.

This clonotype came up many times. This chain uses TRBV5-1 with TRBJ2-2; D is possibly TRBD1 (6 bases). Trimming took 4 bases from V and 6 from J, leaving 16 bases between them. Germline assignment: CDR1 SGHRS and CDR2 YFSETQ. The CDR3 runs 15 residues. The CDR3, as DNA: TGCGCCAGCAGCCATACAACAGGGAGCCCCGGGGAGCTGTTTTTT. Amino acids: CASSHTTGSPGELFF.

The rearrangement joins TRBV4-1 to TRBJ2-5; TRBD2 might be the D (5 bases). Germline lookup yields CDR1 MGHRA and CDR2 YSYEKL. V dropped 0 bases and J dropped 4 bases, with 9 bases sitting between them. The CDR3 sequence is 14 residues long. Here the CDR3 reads CASSQEAEGETQYF. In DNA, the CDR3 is TGCGCCAGCAGCCAAGAGGCCGAGGGAGAGACCCAGTACTTC.

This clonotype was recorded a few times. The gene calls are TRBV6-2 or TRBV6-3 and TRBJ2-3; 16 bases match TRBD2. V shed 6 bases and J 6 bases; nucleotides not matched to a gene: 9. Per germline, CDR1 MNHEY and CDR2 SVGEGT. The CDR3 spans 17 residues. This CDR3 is CASSSGTSGGAYDTQYF. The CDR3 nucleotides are TGTGCCAGCAGCTCCGGGACTAGCGGGGGGGCCTACGATACGCAGTATTTT.

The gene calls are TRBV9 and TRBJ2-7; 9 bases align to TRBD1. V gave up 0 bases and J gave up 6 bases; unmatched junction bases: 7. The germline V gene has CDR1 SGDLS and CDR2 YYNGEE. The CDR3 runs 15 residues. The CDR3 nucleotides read TGTGCCAGCAGCGTAGCTGGGGGACAGGGTAGCGAGCAGTACTTC. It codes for CASSVAGGQGSEQYF.